This passage covers 29 T cell receptor beta chains from one sample sequenced in a study of T cell responses to AZD1222 COVID-19 vaccine. Generated by immunoSEQ multiplex PCR, the TCRdb table keeps only in-frame clones and is missing some. The sample lists about 110,000 clones; roughly 90% were seen once. This sample comprised peripheral blood, obtained on day 0 of AZD1222 vaccination. The receptors here all came from an adult in good health.

The CDR3 sequence: CASSPGTGYYEQYF. The CDR3 DNA reads TGCGCCAGCAGTCCAGGGACAGGGTACTACGAGCAGTACTTC. V is TRBV10-1 and J is TRBJ2-7; 9 nucleotides match TRBD1. This CDR3 is 14 amino acids long. V was clipped by 5 bases and J by 3 bases; unmatched bases: 5. Germline V gene lookup returns CDR1 WNHNN and CDR2 SYGVQD (reference sequence).

The chain recombines TRBV6-5 with TRBJ1-3; no firm D call. The germline V and J ends were trimmed by 0 bases and 9 bases, with 12 bases remaining between them. This CDR3 has 14 amino acids. The germline V gene has CDR1 MNHEY and CDR2 SVGAGI. The CDR3 region has the DNA TGTGCCAGCAGTTACTCGACCGGGTTCGGCACCATATATTTT. Encoded protein: CASSYSTGFGTIYF.

The rearrangement uses TRBV6-5 and TRBJ1-4; D remains unclear. The V end lost 6 bases, the J end lost 10 bases, and 12 bases lay between the germline ends. Germline CDR1 is MNHEY and CDR2 is SVGAGI. The length of the CDR3 is 12 residues. The DNA of the CDR3 is TGTGCCAGCAGGTCGCCTTCCGGAAAACTGTTTTTT. This codes for CASRSPSGKLFF.

The genes are TRBV7-9 and TRBJ2-1; D ambiguous. V dropped 5 bases and J dropped 4 bases, with 12 bases sitting between them. The CDR3 is 14 amino acids. The V gene's germline CDR1 is SEHNR and CDR2 FQNEAQ (reference sequence). CDR3: CASSPPGRYNEQFF. Here the CDR3 DNA reads TGTGCCAGCAGCCCCCCAGGAAGATACAATGAGCAGTTCTTC.

The chain has TRBV5-1 and TRBJ1-4; D not certain. The V gene's germline CDR1 is SGHRS and CDR2 YFSETQ. V was shortened by 0 bases and J by 0 bases, with 3 bases between the two germline ends. The CDR3 has 14 amino acids. The CDR3, as DNA: TGCGCCAGCAGCTTGGGTGCAACTAATGAAAAACTGTTTTTT. Its translation is CASSLGATNEKLFF.

The rearrangement uses TRBV23-1 and TRBJ2-1; D not resolved. TRBV23-1 is flagged as an ORF with uncertain function. Trimming took off 5 bases at V and 0 bases at J, with 11 bases between the two ends. The CDR3 sequence is 15 residues long. Written as DNA, the CDR3 is TGCGCCAGCAGTGACGTCGGGTTCTCCTACAATGAGCAGTTCTTC. Translating gives CASSDVGFSYNEQFF.

This chain links TRBV3-1 (or the pseudogene TRBV3-2) with TRBJ1-1; D uncertain. Trimming pared 8 bases from V and 5 bases from J, leaving 15 bases between. This CDR3 is built from 13 residues. Germline V lookup: CDR1 LGHDT, CDR2 YNNKEL (reference sequence). The CDR3: CASSAAVRTEAFF. Written as DNA, the CDR3 is TGTGCCAGCTCTGCGGCGGTTAGGACTGAAGCTTTCTTT.

The chain is built from TRBV5-1 and TRBJ1-2, with TRBD1 as a possible D gene (5 bases). CDR1 is SGHRS, CDR2 YFSETQ, per germline. Trimming removed 4 bases at V and 2 bases at J, with 9 bases between. This CDR3 spans 13 amino acids. The CDR3 nucleotides read TGCGCCAGCAGCATAGACAGCAACTATGGCTACACCTTC. It yields the protein CASSIDSNYGYTF.

The J gene is TRBJ2-1, the V gene TRBV6-4; TRBD2 matches 11 bases. After removal of 3 bases from V and 5 bases from J, the junction contained 3 bases not matched to a gene. The CDR3 has 15 residues. In germline, CDR1 is MRHNA, CDR2 SNTAGT. The CDR3 region has the DNA TGTGCCAGCAGTGAAGGGACTAGCGGCGACAATGAGCAGTTCTTC. This translates into CASSEGTSGDNEQFF.

This chain uses TRBV4-2 with TRBJ2-1; no reliable D call. Germline CDR1 LGHNA, CDR2 YNFKEQ. CDR3 length equals 15 residues. The germline V and J ends were trimmed by 1 base and 0 bases, with 7 bases remaining between them. For the CDR3, the DNA is TGTGCCAGCAGCCAAGTCCGTTCCTCCTACAATGAGCAGTTCTTC. It specifies CASSQVRSSYNEQFF.

The chain uses TRBV6-5 and TRBJ2-7; tentatively, D is TRBD2 (5 bases). The CDR3 is made up of 13 amino acids. Trimming took off 2 bases at V and 7 bases at J, with 12 bases between the two ends. Germline V gene lookup returns CDR1 MNHEY and CDR2 SVGAGI. CDR3 nucleotide sequence: TGTGCCAGCAGTTACGCGGGCCTGGGGGAGCAGTACTTC. This translates into CASSYAGLGEQYF.

The chain has TRBV7-9 and TRBJ2-2; maybe TRBD1 (6 bases). CDR1 and CDR2 from the germline V gene are SEHNR and FQNEAQ (reference sequence). The germline V and J ends were trimmed by 10 bases and 1 base, with 10 bases remaining between them. The CDR3 totals 13 residues. The CDR3 loop reads CATKTGNTGELFF. In DNA, the CDR3 is TGTGCCACCAAGACAGGGAACACCGGGGAGCTGTTTTTT. The full variable domain, in which reference TRBV7-9 and TRBJ2-2 provide the parts outside the CDR3, is DTGVSQNPRHKITKRGQNVTFRCDPISEHNRLYWYRQTLGQGPEFLTYFQNEAQLEKSRLLSDRFSAERPKGSFSTLEIQRTEQGDSAMYLCATKTGNTGELFFGEGSRLTVL.

The V and J genes are TRBV10-3 and TRBJ1-2; D remains unclear. Germline V lookup: CDR1 ENHRY, CDR2 SYGVKD. The CDR3 runs 11 residues. V was clipped by 8 bases and J by 3 bases, with 7 bases between them. The CDR3 region has the DNA TGTGCCATCGAAGACGACTATGGCTACACCTTC. Its translation is CAIEDDYGYTF.

This chain links TRBV6-6 with TRBJ2-2; 8 bases are a match to TRBD2. Germline V gene lookup returns CDR1 MNHNY and CDR2 SVGAGI (reference sequence). CDR3 length equals 20 residues. With 5 bases clipped from V and 4 bases from J, the junction kept 21 bases outside the gene matches. The CDR3 loop reads CASSPPPGVAGGGGTGELFF. CDR3 in DNA: TGTGCCAGCAGTCCCCCCCCAGGGGTCGCGGGGGGCGGGGGCACCGGGGAGCTGTTTTTT.

CDR3 coding DNA: TGTGCCAGCTCACCACTGGGGGAAACTAATGAAAAACTGTTTTTT. It translates to CASSPLGETNEKLFF. This chain uses TRBV18 with TRBJ1-4, with D possibly being TRBD1 (5 bases). Trimming pared 1 base from V and 1 base from J, leaving 7 bases between. The CDR3 runs 15 residues. The germline V gene encodes CDR1 KGHSH and CDR2 LQKENI.

This clone was counted a single time. The chain is built from TRBV5-4 and TRBJ1-2; D is possibly TRBD1 (6 bases). V was trimmed by 4 bases and J by 8 bases, leaving 12 bases between them. Germline assignment: CDR1 SGHNT and CDR2 YYREEE (reference sequence). The CDR3 length is 12 residues. The CDR3 DNA reads as TGTGCCAGCAGCGACGGGGGCCTAGGCTACACCTTC. It specifies CASSDGGLGYTF.

The chain joins TRBV6-2 or TRBV6-3 to TRBJ1-4, with a weak D call TRBD1 (5 bases). The CDR3 extends over 15 amino acids. The germline V gene encodes CDR1 MNHEY and CDR2 SVGEGT. With 0 bases removed from V and 6 bases from J, the gap between germline ends came to 11 bases. This CDR3 is CASSYSTGGDEKLFF. The CDR3 DNA reads TGTGCCAGCAGTTACTCGACGGGAGGGGATGAAAAACTGTTTTTT.

Details on this clone: Other DNA sequences in the sample encode the same CDR3. CDR3 residues: CASSPPGQAYEQYF. The CDR3 region has the DNA TGTGCCAGCTCACCCCCGGGACAGGCCTACGAGCAGTACTTC. The J gene is TRBJ2-7, the V gene TRBV18, with 8 bases lining up with TRBD1. This CDR3 spans 14 amino acids. The V segment lost 3 bases and the J segment 2 bases; nucleotides outside the gene matches: 3. Germline V CDR1 and CDR2: KGHSH, LQKENI.

This clone has only a few counts. CDR3 region: CASSPGTGAYEQYF. The CDR3 bases are TGCGCCAGCAGCCCAGGGACAGGGGCCTACGAGCAGTACTTC. The J gene is TRBJ2-7, the V gene TRBV4-1; 10 nucleotides match TRBD1. The J segment lost 2 bases and the V segment lost 4 bases, leaving 2 bases of the junction unmatched. The germline V gene has CDR1 MGHRA and CDR2 YSYEKL. CDR3 length: 14 residues.

Only one count was recorded for this clone. This chain joins TRBV24-1 and TRBJ2-1, with 15 positions matching TRBD2. From germline, CDR1 is KGHDR and CDR2 SFDVKD. The CDR3 has 19 amino acids. V lost 2 bases, J lost 6 bases, and 10 bases stayed unmatched. Here the CDR3 DNA reads TGTGCCACCAGTGATTCTCGGACTAGCGGGAGGGCTCCCGGCAATGAGCAGTTCTTC. This encodes CATSDSRTSGRAPGNEQFF.

This clone was seen a handful of times. One end of the junction varies from germline; a read error may be responsible. The V call is TRBV7-8, the J call TRBJ1-2; a possible D gene is TRBD1 (5 bases). Germline CDR1 is SGHVS and CDR2 is FQNEAQ. The length of the CDR3 is 13 residues. The CDR3 is CASSGGPKYGYTF. The DNA of the CDR3 is TGTGCCAGCAGCGGGGGACCTAAGTATGGCTACACCTTC.

The rearrangement links TRBV4-1 to TRBJ2-5; 7 bases align to TRBD2. This CDR3 comprises 15 residues. In germline, CDR1 is MGHRA, CDR2 YSYEKL. V lost 4 bases, J lost 5 bases, and 10 bases stayed unmatched. CDR3 in DNA: TGCGCCAGCAGCCTCGCTAGCGGAGCCGGGGAGACCCAGTACTTC. Residues: CASSLASGAGETQYF.

The CDR3 DNA reads TGTGCCAGCAGCCACCCCACAGGGCTAAGCTCCTACGAGCAGTACTTC. This translates into CASSHPTGLSSYEQYF. This chain uses TRBV3-1 (or the pseudogene TRBV3-2) with TRBJ2-7; possibly TRBD1 for D (6 bases). Trimming removed 3 bases from V and 0 bases from J, with 15 bases in between. In germline, CDR1 is LGHDT, CDR2 YNNKEL (reference sequence). This CDR3 is built from 16 residues.

The chain recombines TRBV9 with TRBJ1-5; 8 bases fit TRBD1. Looked up from germline, CDR1 is SGDLS and CDR2 is YYNGEE. This CDR3 spans 16 amino acids. V dropped 0 bases and J dropped 9; count of bases not matched to a gene: 11. The CDR3 coding sequence is TGTGCCAGCAGCGTAGGAAGGGACAGGCCCCAGGTGCCCCAGCATTTT. This translates into CASSVGRDRPQVPQHF.

The chain couples TRBV5-6 to TRBJ2-5; D gene ambiguous. Germline-derived CDR1 and CDR2 are SGHDT and YYEEEE. Deletions cut 4 bases from V and 3 bases from J, with 13 bases between. The CDR3 runs to 14 residues. CDR3 DNA sequence: TGTGCCAGCAGCCTAACCAGGCTAGAAGAGACCCAGTACTTC. Residues: CASSLTRLEETQYF.

In nucleotides, the CDR3 is TGTGCCAGCATTTTAGACAGGGGGCTGGAAAAACTGTTTTTT. This gives the protein CASILDRGLEKLFF. This chain joins TRBV2 and TRBJ1-4; 10 bases match TRBD1. J gave up 8 bases and V 7 bases, and 7 bases lay outside the gene matches. The CDR3 runs to 14 residues. Per the germline V gene, CDR1 is SNHLY and CDR2 is FYNNEI.

The V gene is TRBV4-3, the J gene TRBJ2-1, with a possible D match to TRBD1 (5 bases). There are 13 residues in the CDR3. V dropped 4 bases and J dropped 10 bases, with 14 bases sitting between them. In germline, CDR1 is LGHNA, CDR2 YSLEER. CDR3 DNA sequence: TGCGCCAGCAGCCTTTTCCAGGGTGTGGAGCAGTTCTTC. Translating it yields CASSLFQGVEQFF.

This clone was detected a few times. The chain couples TRBV19 to TRBJ1-5; tentative D call: TRBD1 (5 bases). Germline V gene sequence: CDR1 LNHDA, CDR2 SQIVND (reference sequence). Trimming took 5 bases from V and 5 from J, leaving 10 bases between them. CDR3 length: 13 residues. The CDR3 coding sequence is TGTGCCAGTAGTGGGGCCGTGTATCAGCCCCAGCATTTT. Protein product: CASSGAVYQPQHF.

This chain connects TRBV7-6 to TRBJ2-3; 10 nucleotides agree with TRBD2. The CDR3 has 16 amino acids. Trimming cost V 4 bases and J 0 bases; bases outside gene matches: 4. CDR1 is SGHVS, CDR2 FNYEAQ, per germline. As DNA, the CDR3 is TGTGCCAGCAGCTCACTAGCGGGGTCTAGCACAGATACGCAGTATTTT. Protein: CASSSLAGSSTDTQYF.